This T cell receptor (beta chain) was recorded in a study of cytomegalovirus exposure and HLA in healthy donors. Study background: Of all 400 or so donors who were genotyped, 70% to 85% belonged to the Caucasian-associated ancestry cluster.

This clone came up a few times. Its antigen is as yet unknown. Primers included in the PCR were 60 Vbeta and 13 Jbeta primers. Authors' analysis steps: An analysis that came later counted 60 million to 80 million unique TCR beta chains, roughly 11 million shared. The table came from immunoSEQ multiplex PCR; TCRdb's copy has only in-frame clones and leaves some out. That table is the source of V, J and clone size, and D and trimming were worked out from the DNA. The profile shows over 100,000 clones, 10% of them singletons. This CDR3 is built from 18 residues. Germline values: CDR1 SQVTM, CDR2 ANQGSEA. V lost 6 bases, J lost 9 bases, and 19 bases stayed unmatched. Study-level findings and limits: Rarity characterized most TCR sequences, yet some public TCRs appeared in many donors.

This TCR came from a man between 40 and 49 years old in good health and CMV-seropositive. The chain links TRBV29-1 to TRBJ2-1; 14 positions agree with TRBD2. Input material: PBMCs. The CDR3 sequence: CSVLPDSKGLAGVGEQFF. The CDR3 nucleotides are TGCAGCGTCCTTCCGGACAGCAAGGGACTAGCGGGAGTAGGTGAGCAGTTCTTC.